Listed below are T cell receptor beta chains from one sample, sequenced in a study of cytomegalovirus exposure and HLA in healthy donors. Sequenced by immunoSEQ multiplex PCR; TCRdb stores in-frame clones only, minus some. Altogether 150,000 to 200,000 clones are present, roughly four fifths being singletons, with the ten largest covering around 1.5%. Source material: PBMCs. These receptors came from a man between 18 and 35 years old in good health and CMV-seronegative. The CDR3 runs from the conserved cysteine through the conserved F or W. D genes are given only for firm matches. Size is stated for part of the rows, as once, few or many counts, or as a class when the clone is expanded.

j_gene | d_gene | abundance | v_gene | CDR3nt | CDR3aa
TRBJ1-1 | - | - | TRBV27 | TGTGCCAGCAGTCCGGGGTGGGTGAACACTGAAGCTTTCTTT | CASSPGWVNTEAFF
TRBJ1-2 | - | - | TRBV6-5 | TGTGCCAGCAGTTACTCTGTTGGACAGAACTATGGCTACACCTTC | CASSYSVGQNYGYTF
TRBJ2-3 | TRBD1 | - | TRBV7-8 | TGTGCCAGCAGCTTCCCAAAAGGCACGGGACAGGGGCGGGGAGATACGCAGTATTTT | CASSFPKGTGQGRGDTQYF
TRBJ1-1 | - | - | TRBV10-3 | TGTGCCGTCGATAACGGGGGGGCCACTGAAGCTTTCTTT | CAVDNGGATEAFF
TRBJ2-7 | TRBD1 | - | TRBV7-3 | TGTGCCAGCAGCTCACTACAGGGGGCTGAACACGAGCAGTACTTC | CASSSLQGAEHEQYF
TRBJ2-5 | - | once | TRBV9 | TGTGCCAGCAGCCCAGCGGTGGCGTACCAAGAGACCCAGTACTTC | CASSPAVAYQETQYF
TRBJ2-7 | - | - | TRBV7-8 | TGTGCCAGCAGCTGGTACAGGGAGAAATACGAGCAGTACTTC | CASSWYREKYEQYF
TRBJ1-2 | - | - | TRBV19 | TGTGCCAGTAGCCCTCGGTGGGCAGCCAACTATGGCTACACCTTC | CASSPRWAANYGYTF
TRBJ1-1 | - | - | TRBV5-1 | TGCGCCAGCAGCTTTGGAGGGACTGAAGCTTTCTTT | CASSFGGTEAFF
TRBJ2-5 | - | - | TRBV9 | TGTGCCAGCAGCGTAGAAATTAGGGGCTCACAAGAGACCCAGTACTTC | CASSVEIRGSQETQYF
TRBJ2-7 | TRBD1 | - | TRBV7-6 | TGTGCCAGCAGCTCAGGGACAGGGGAAGGCGAGCAGTACTTC | CASSSGTGEGEQYF
TRBJ2-5 | TRBD1 | - | TRBV12-5 | TGTGCTAGTGGCATCGGACAGGGGGAGACCCAGTACTTC | CASGIGQGETQYF
TRBJ1-1 | - | - | TRBV5-1 | TGCGCCAGCAGCTCCGGGACAATTGCCGGCCGGTCTGAAGCTTTCTTT | CASSSGTIAGRSEAFF
TRBJ2-3 | - | - | TRBV28 | TGTGCCAGCAAGGGCGGGATGAGTACAGATACGCAGTATTTT | CASKGGMSTDTQYF
TRBJ2-2 | - | - | TRBV2 | TGTGCCAGCAGGGTGACAGTCGTCGTTTCCGGGGAGCTGTTTTTT | CASRVTVVVSGELFF
TRBJ1-6 | - | - | TRBV18 | TGTGCCAGCTCACGGGACTCGAGCTCCTATAATTCACCCCTCCACTTT | CASSRDSSSYNSPLHF
TRBJ2-5 | - | - | TRBV5-4 | TGTGCCAGCAGCCCCGGAGGAGGAATCCAAGAGACCCAGTACTTC | CASSPGGGIQETQYF
TRBJ2-2 | - | - | TRBV10-3 | TGTGCCATCAGTCCCGACATTCCCAACACCGGGGAGCTGTTTTTT | CAISPDIPNTGELFF
TRBJ2-7 | TRBD1 | - | TRBV2 | TGTGCCAGCAGTGAACAGGGGACAGGGCCCTACGAGCAGTACTTC | CASSEQGTGPYEQYF
TRBJ2-2 | - | - | TRBV5-1 | TGCGCCAGCAGCTCCCGCGGGGACCACCGCACCGGGGAGCTGTTTTTT | CASSSRGDHRTGELFF
TRBJ1-1 | TRBD1 | - | TRBV5-8 | TGTGCCAGCAGTTTCGACAGGGGTTCAAGGACTGAAGCTTTCTTT | CASSFDRGSRTEAFF
TRBJ2-7 | TRBD2 | - | TRBV10-3 | TGTGCCATCAGCCTTTCGGGGGGCGAGCAGTACTTC | CAISLSGGEQYF
TRBJ2-7 | - | few | TRBV11-3 | TGTGCCAGCAGCTTAACGAGGGACTCTCACGAGCAGTACTTC | CASSLTRDSHEQYF
TRBJ1-1 | - | once | TRBV19 | TGTGCCAGTAGTATAAAGAAGGCGGCGGCTTTCTTT | CASSIKKAAAFF
TRBJ1-2 | TRBD1 | - | TRBV7-9 | TGTTCCAGCAACTCAAAGTCCGACAGGGTCGGCTACACCTTC | CSSNSKSDRVGYTF
TRBJ1-5 | - | few | TRBV6-1 | TGTGCCAGCAGGGAACGGGGGGCCGGGGTGGGAAATCAGCCCCAGCATTTT | CASRERGAGVGNQPQHF
TRBJ2-2 | - | - | TRBV5-1 | TGCGCCAGCAGCTTCGGGTCCGGCACCGGGGAGCTGTTTTTT | CASSFGSGTGELFF
TRBJ2-3 | - | - | TRBV5-1 | TGCGCCAGCAGCTTCGGCACAGATACGCAGTATTTT | CASSFGTDTQYF
TRBJ1-4 | TRBD1 | - | TRBV2 | TGTGCCAGCAGTTCGGACAGGGGGGAAAGAAAACTGTTTTTT | CASSSDRGERKLFF
TRBJ1-6 | - | once | TRBV10-1 | TGCGCCAGCATTGGGGCACCGGTCGGTTCACCCCTCCACTTT | CASIGAPVGSPLHF
TRBJ2-5 | TRBD1 | few | TRBV11-2 | TGTGCCAGCAGCGCTCCGGGACAGGGGGGGGAGACCCAGTACTTC | CASSAPGQGGETQYF
TRBJ2-7 | - | - | TRBV19 | TGTGCCAGTAGTGCGTACGGGACACTGCCCGAGCAGTACTTC | CASSAYGTLPEQYF
TRBJ2-2 | TRBD1 | - | TRBV7-8 | TGTGCCAGCAGCTGGGGACAGGGCCCCGGGGAGCTGTTTTTT | CASSWGQGPGELFF
TRBJ2-3 | - | - | TRBV6-1 | TGTGCCAGCAGCCTCAGGCGGGGATGGGAAGATACGCAGTATTTT | CASSLRRGWEDTQYF
TRBJ1-5 | - | once | TRBV4-1 | TGCGCCAGCAGCCAGGCGGACAGAGACAATCAGCCCCAGCATTTT | CASSQADRDNQPQHF
TRBJ2-5 | TRBD2 | - | TRBV9 | TGTGCCAGCAGTATAAGTGGGTGGGGGGGACAAGAGACCCAGTACTTC | CASSISGWGGQETQYF
TRBJ2-1 | - | - | TRBV7-8 | TGTGCCAGCAGCTTAGACGGACATACCTACAATGAGCAGTTCTTC | CASSLDGHTYNEQFF